This T cell receptor beta chain was recovered during a study of T cells in Graves' hyperthyroidism and ophthalmopathy. CDR1 is MDHEN, CDR2 SYDVKM, per germline. Between the trimmed V and J ends, which lost 1 base and 5 bases, there was a span of 14 bases. This CDR3 spans 15 amino acids. This clonotype showed up many times. It was RNA transcripts that yielded the amplified TCR beta CDR3 regions. The HTBI primer set was used in a first-round RT-PCR of the TCR CDR3. TCRdb re-called the multiplex PCR reads with MiXCR, one entry per CDR3 protein. The sample consists of 550,000 to 650,000 distinct CDR3 sequences, 14% of them appearing once.

Sequences were obtained from blood. The clonotype originates from a middle-aged woman with Graves' hyperthyroidism. The gene calls are TRBV28 and TRBJ1-1; weak D call: TRBD1 (6 bases). The chain's CDR3 is CASSLSSGAGTEAFF. CDR3 DNA sequence: TGTGCCAGCAGTTTATCCTCAGGGGCGGGAACTGAAGCTTTCTTT.